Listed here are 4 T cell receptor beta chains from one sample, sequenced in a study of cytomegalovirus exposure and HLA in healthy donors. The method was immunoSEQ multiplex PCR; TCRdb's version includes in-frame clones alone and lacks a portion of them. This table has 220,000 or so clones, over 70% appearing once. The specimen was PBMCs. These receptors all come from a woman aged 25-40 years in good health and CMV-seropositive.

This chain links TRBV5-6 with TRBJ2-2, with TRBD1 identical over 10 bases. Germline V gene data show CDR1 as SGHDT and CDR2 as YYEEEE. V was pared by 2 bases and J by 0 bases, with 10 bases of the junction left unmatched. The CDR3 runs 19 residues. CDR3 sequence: CASSFLAQTGGANTGELFF. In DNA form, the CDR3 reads TGTGCCAGCAGCTTCCTTGCCCAGACAGGGGGCGCGAACACCGGGGAGCTGTTTTTT.

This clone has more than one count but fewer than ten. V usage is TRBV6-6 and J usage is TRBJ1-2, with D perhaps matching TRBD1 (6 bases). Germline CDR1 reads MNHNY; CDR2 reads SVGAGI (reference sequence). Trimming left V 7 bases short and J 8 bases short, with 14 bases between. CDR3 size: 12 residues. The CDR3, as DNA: TGTGCCAGCACCCAAACAGGGAACGGCTACACCTTC. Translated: CASTQTGNGYTF.

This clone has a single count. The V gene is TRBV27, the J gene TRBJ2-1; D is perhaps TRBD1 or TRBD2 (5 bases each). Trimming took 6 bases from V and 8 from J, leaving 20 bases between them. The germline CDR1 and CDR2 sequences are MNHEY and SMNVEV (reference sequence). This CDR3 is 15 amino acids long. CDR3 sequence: CASSRGVDRSYEQFF. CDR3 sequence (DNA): TGTGCCAGCAGCAGAGGGGTCGACAGATCCTATGAGCAGTTCTTC.

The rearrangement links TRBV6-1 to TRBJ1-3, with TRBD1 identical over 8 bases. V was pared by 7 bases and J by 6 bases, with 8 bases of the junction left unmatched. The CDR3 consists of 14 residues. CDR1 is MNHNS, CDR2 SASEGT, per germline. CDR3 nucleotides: TGTGCCAGCAATCACAGGGGGATAGTAAACACCATATATTTT. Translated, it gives CASNHRGIVNTIYF.